Each of the 3 T cell receptor beta chains below was sequenced from the same sample in a study of tumor and adjacent non-tumor tissue in lung cancer. Three rounds of nested PCR, following a modified ARM-PCR protocol, produced the TCRbeta library. TCRdb recomputed calls from the multiplex PCR reads with MiXCR, one row per CDR3 protein. The profile covers more than 60,000 distinct CDR3 sequences, with under 85% appearing a single time and 10% to 15% taken by the ten largest. The template was RNA from unsorted bulk tissue. Material: lung tumor tissue. The receptors derive from a woman between 45 and 60 years old with non-small cell lung cancer.

This clonotype was observed a single time. An end of the junction differs from the germline gene, which may be a read error. J is TRBJ2-7 and V is TRBV6-1; 8 bases are shared with TRBD2. Germline V gene sequence: CDR1 MNHNS, CDR2 SASEGT. The CDR3 extends over 17 amino acids. The CDR3 loop reads CASSEASGSMLRGEQYF. CDR3 nucleotide sequence: TGTGCCAGTAGTGAAGCCAGCGGGAGTATGTTGAGGGGCGAGCAGTACTTC.

On this clonotype: The germline gene is not matched at one end of the junction; a read error may be the cause. The CDR3 is CAISDPGTGGYGQYF. As DNA, the CDR3 is TGTGCCATCAGTGACCCCGGAACAGGGGGCTACGGGCAGTACTTC. This chain uses TRBV10-3 with TRBJ2-7; TRBD1 matches at 9 bases. The CDR3 totals 15 residues. CDR1 and CDR2 (germline): ENHRY, SYGVKD.

Many counts were recorded for this clonotype. This chain joins TRBV7-6 and TRBJ2-7; the D call may be TRBD1 or TRBD2 (5 bases each). The V gene's germline CDR1 is SGHVS and CDR2 FNYEAQ. Trimming took 1 base from V and 4 from J, leaving 17 bases between them. This CDR3 spans 16 amino acids. The CDR3 is CASSLGSQGDLYEQYF. The CDR3 bases are TGTGCCAGCAGCTTAGGGAGTCAGGGAGATCTATACGAGCAGTACTTC. The full variable domain, completed using reference TRBV7-6 and TRBJ2-7, is GAGVSQSPRYKVTKRGQDVALRCDPISGHVSLYWYRQALGQGPEFLTYFNYEAQQDKSGLPNDRFSAERPEGSISTLTIQRTEQRDSAMYRCASSLGSQGDLYEQYFGPGTRLTVT.